This T cell receptor (beta chain) came from a study of T cells in Graves' hyperthyroidism and ophthalmopathy. The investigators amplified TCR beta CDR3 regions from RNA transcripts. During a first-round RT-PCR of the TCR CDR3, the HTBI primer set was used. TCRdb re-called the multiplex PCR reads through MiXCR, storing one row per CDR3 protein. Among 340,000 or so distinct CDR3 sequences listed, around 20% were seen once. The trim removed 5 bases at V and 4 bases at J, leaving 7 bases unmatched. There are 15 residues in the CDR3. Per germline, CDR1 MNHNS and CDR2 SASEGT. Worth noting for this clonotype: Being one base from a much bigger clone, this may be a read error. Given the absence of the conserved phenylalanine or tryptophan at the CDR3 end, a read error is likely.

If no ophthalmopathy progression occurred within 18 months, Graves' hyperthyroidism was stable. The diagnoses drew upon clinical symptoms, serum thyroxine and TRAb, thyroid ultrasound and orbital computed tomography. The genes are TRBV6-1 and TRBJ2-7; 11 bases match TRBD2. The source material was blood. The TCR sequence derives from a woman aged 50 to 60 with Graves' hyperthyroidism. This CDR3 reads CASSSLAGGSYEQYL. CDR3 DNA: TGTGCCAGCAGTTCATTAGCGGGAGGGAGTTACGAGCAGTACTTG.